The clone carrying this T cell receptor (beta chain) appeared once. The target antigen is unknown. Clones were sequenced by immunoSEQ multiplex PCR, and TCRdb holds only the in-frame ones, with some missing. Of about 85,000 clones listed, 70% to 90% were seen once; the top ten hold 7%. CDR3 length equals 18 residues. The V and J ends lost 5 bases and 0 bases respectively, with 22 bases between them. From germline, CDR1 is MDHEN and CDR2 SYDVKM. The data derive from a study of T cell responses to AZD1222 COVID-19 vaccine. Overall study findings and caveats: Donors in the cohort were predominantly white British and more often female, and clonal diversity was possibly underestimated.

The chain is built from TRBV28 and TRBJ1-1, with TRBD1 as a possible D gene (5 bases). This sequence originates from an adult in good health. This material consisted of peripheral blood, taken on day 0 of AZD1222 vaccination. CDR3 DNA: TGTGCCAGCAGTCCGTCCCCGGGGGGGATTAGGATGAACACTGAAGCTTTCTTT. Translated, it gives CASSPSPGGIRMNTEAFF.